This TCR beta chain was found in a study of CD8+ T cells in alopecia areata. Study-wide points: Affected lesional scalp, above all in alopecia totalis/universalis, was more clonal than normal scalp.

This clone was counted between two and nine times. Its antigen is not known. The treatment was: oral pan-JAK inhibitor, 5-10 mg twice daily. Both peripheral blood and punch biopsies of lesional scalp skin were obtained from patients who had alopecia areata. PBMC-derived CD4+ and CD8+ T cells were sorted. Between the trimmed V and J ends, which lost 4 bases and 7 bases, there was a span of 19 bases. Germline V gene lookup returns CDR1 LGHNA and CDR2 YSLEER. CDR3 length: 15 residues. Following extraction, RNA underwent reverse transcription to cDNA, which served as the sequencing template. The method was immunoSEQ multiplex PCR; TCRdb's version includes in-frame clones alone and lacks a portion of them. The sample includes under 150,000 clones, 60% to 65% of them seen just once.

The source of this sequence is a human donor with alopecia areata. The source was CD4+ T cells sorted from blood, collected at week 4, from a patient treated with tofacitinib. The chain recombines TRBV4-3 with TRBJ2-5; possible D gene TRBD2, 5 bases. DNA of the CDR3: TGCGCCAGCAGCCCCTCTACTCCGAGCGGAGGGACCCAGTACTTC. Amino acid sequence: CASSPSTPSGGTQYF.